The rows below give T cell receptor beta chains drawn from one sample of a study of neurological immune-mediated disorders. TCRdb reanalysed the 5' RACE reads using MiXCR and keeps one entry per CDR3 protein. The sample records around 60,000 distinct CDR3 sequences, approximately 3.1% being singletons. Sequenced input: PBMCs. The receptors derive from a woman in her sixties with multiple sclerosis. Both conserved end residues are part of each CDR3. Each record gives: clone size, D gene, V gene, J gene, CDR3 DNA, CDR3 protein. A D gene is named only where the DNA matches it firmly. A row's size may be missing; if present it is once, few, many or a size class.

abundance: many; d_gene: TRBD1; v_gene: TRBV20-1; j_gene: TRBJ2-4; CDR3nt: TGCAGTGCTAGCCACGGGACAGGGGAAGGCATTCAGTACTTC; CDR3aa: CSASHGTGEGIQYF
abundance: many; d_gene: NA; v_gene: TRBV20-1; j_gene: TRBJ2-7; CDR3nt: TGCAGTGCTAGAGATCCCCCCAGGGGTCTTGTCGAGCAGTACTTC; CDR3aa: CSARDPPRGLVEQYF
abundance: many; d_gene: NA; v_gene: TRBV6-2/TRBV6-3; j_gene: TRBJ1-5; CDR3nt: TGTGCCAGCAGTTGGAGAGGCGATCAGCCCCAGCATTTT; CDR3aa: CASSWRGDQPQHF
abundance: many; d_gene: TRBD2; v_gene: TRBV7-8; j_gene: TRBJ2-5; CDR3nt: TGTGCCAGCAGCTTAAGGAGAGTAGCGGGAGAAGAAACCTGGGAGACCCAGTACTTC; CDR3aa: CASSLRRVAGEETWETQYF
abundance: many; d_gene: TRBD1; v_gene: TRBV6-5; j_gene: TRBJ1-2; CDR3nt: TGTGCCAGCAGGAGGGCAGGGGGCTTCAACTATGGCTACACCTTC; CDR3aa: CASRRAGGFNYGYTF
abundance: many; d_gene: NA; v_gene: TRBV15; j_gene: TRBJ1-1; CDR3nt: TGTGCCACCAGCAGAGATCGGGTGAACACTGAAGCTTTCTTT; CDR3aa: CATSRDRVNTEAFF
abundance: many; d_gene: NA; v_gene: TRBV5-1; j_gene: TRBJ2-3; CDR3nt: TGCGCCAGCAGCGCCTTAGGGGCGGGAACGTTGGATACGCAGTATTTT; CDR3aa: CASSALGAGTLDTQYF
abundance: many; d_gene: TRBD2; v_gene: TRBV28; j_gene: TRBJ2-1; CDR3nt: TGTGCCAGCAGGCCTTTTGGACTAGCCTATGAGCAGTTCTTC; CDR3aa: CASRPFGLAYEQFF
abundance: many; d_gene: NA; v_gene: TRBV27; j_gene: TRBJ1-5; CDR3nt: TGTGCCAGCACTCTATCCGGGGTAAAAAGCAATCAGCCCCAGCATTTT; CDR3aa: CASTLSGVKSNQPQHF
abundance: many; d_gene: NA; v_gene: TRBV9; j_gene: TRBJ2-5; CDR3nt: TGTGCCAGCAGCGTAGCCCCAATTCTACAAGAGACCCAGTACTTC; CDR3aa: CASSVAPILQETQYF
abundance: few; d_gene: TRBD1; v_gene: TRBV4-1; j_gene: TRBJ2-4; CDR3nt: TGCGCCAGCAGCCAAACGGGACAGGGATTGGTCATTCAGTACTTC; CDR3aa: CASSQTGQGLVIQYF
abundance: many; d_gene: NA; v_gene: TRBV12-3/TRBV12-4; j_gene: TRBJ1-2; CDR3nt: TGTGCCAGCAGGATCAGGAGAGCTAACTATGGCTACACCTTC; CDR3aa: CASRIRRANYGYTF
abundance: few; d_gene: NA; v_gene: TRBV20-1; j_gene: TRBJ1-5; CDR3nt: TGCAGTGCTAATTCGGAAGCCCAGAATTTT; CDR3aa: CSANSEAQNF
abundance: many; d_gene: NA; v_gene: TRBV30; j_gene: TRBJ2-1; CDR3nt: TGTGCCTGGACGGTTAGGGGTCACTACGCATTCGCGAACAATGAGCAGTTCTTC; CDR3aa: CAWTVRGHYAFANNEQFF
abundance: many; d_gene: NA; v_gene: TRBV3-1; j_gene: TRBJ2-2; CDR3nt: TGTGCCAGCAGCCAAGAAGCGGAAAGGGGCGCGGGGCCGACGGGCAAGGGGGAGCTGTTTTTT; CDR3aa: CASSQEAERGAGPTGKGELFF
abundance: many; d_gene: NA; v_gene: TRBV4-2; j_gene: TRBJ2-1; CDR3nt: TGTGCCAGCAGCCAAGGGACCCTCTACAATGAGCAGTTCTTC; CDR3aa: CASSQGTLYNEQFF
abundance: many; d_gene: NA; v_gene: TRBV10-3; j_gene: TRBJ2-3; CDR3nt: TGTGCCATCCGGGGGATGAGCACAGATACGCAGTATTTT; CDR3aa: CAIRGMSTDTQYF
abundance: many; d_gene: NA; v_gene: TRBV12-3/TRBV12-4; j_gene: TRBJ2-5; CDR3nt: TGTGCCAGCAGTGCAGACAGGGCGGGGGGAGAGACCCAGTACTTC; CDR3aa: CASSADRAGGETQYF
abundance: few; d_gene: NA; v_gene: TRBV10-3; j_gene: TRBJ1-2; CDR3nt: TGTGCCATCAGTGAGTCTCAGTGGGATGGCTACACCTTC; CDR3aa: CAISESQWDGYTF
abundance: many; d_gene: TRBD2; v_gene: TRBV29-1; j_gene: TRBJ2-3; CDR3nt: TGCAGCGTGCGACTAGCGGGGGCCACAGATACGCAGTATTTT; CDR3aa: CSVRLAGATDTQYF
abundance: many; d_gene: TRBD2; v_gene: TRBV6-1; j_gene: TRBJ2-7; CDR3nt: TGTGCCAGCAGGCTCACCGGGACTAGAGGCGAGCAGTACTTC; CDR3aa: CASRLTGTRGEQYF
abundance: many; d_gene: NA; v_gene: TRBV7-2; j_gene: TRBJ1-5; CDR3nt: TGTGCCAGCAGCTTAGCGCTAGGGTACCAGCCCCAGCATTTT; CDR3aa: CASSLALGYQPQHF
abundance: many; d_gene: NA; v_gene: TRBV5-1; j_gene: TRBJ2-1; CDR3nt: TGCGCCAGCAGGGCAGGACTCCCCTTGGATGAGCAGTTCTTC; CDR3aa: CASRAGLPLDEQFF
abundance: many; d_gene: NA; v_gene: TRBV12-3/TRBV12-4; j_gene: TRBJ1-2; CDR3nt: TGTGCCAGCAGTCTGGTACATGACTCTTATGGCTACACCTTC; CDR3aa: CASSLVHDSYGYTF
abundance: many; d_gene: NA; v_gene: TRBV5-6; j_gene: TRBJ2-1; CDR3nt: TGTGCCAGCAGCTTGGGCGCAGTCACCTACAATGAGCAGTTCTTC; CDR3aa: CASSLGAVTYNEQFF
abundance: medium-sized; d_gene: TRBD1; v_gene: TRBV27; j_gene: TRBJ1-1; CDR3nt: TGTGCCAGCAAGCGCCAGGGGGGGCAAGCTTTCTTT; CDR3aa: CASKRQGGQAFF
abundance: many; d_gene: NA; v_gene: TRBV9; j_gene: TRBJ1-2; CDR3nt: TGTGCCAGCAGCCAGGGGAGGGGAAGTGACTATGGCTACACCTTC; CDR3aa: CASSQGRGSDYGYTF
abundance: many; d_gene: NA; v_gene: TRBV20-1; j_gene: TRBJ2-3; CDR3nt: TGCAGTGCCCTAGTTATAGATACGCAGTATTTT; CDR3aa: CSALVIDTQYF
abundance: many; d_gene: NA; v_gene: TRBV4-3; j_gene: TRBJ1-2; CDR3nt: TGCGCCAGCAGCCAAGATGCAGGCTATGGCTACACCTTC; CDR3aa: CASSQDAGYGYTF
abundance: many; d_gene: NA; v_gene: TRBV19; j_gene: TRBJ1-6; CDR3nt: TGTGCCAGTAGTATAAGACAGGAAAATTCACCCCTCCACTTT; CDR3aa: CASSIRQENSPLHF
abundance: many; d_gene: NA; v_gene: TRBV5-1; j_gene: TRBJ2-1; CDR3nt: TGCGCCAGCAGCTCCAGCCCGGGGGTATATGAGCAGTTCTTC; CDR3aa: CASSSSPGVYEQFF
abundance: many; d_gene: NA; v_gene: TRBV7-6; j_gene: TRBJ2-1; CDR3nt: TGTGCCAGCAGCCGCGATGTGGGAGGCAATGAGCAGTTCTTC; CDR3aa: CASSRDVGGNEQFF
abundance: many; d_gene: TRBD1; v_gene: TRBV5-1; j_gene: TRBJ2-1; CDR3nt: TGCGCCAGCAGGTTACAGGGGCGCACAGGCAATGAGCAGTTCTTC; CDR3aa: CASRLQGRTGNEQFF
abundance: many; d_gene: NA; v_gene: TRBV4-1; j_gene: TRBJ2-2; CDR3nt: TGCGCCAGCAGCCCAGGCCCGGGCAGATCTATGAACACCGGGGAGCTGTTTTTT; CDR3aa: CASSPGPGRSMNTGELFF
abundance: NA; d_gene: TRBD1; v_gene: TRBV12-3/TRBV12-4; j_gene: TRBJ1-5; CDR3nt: TGTGCCAGCAGTTTAGGGGGGACAGTAGGCAATCAGCCCCAGCATTTT; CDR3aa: CASSLGGTVGNQPQHF
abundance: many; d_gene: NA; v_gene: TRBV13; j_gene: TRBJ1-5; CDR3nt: TGTGCCAACAGCTTTCGGGGACTCTTTCAGCCCCAGCATTTT; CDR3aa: CANSFRGLFQPQHF
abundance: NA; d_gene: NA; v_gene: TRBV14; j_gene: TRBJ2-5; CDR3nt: TGTGACAGCAGCAAAGACCCCCAGACCCAGTACTTC; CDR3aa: CDSSKDPQTQYF
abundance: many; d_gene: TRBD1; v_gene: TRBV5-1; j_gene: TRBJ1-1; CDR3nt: TGCGCCAGCAGCTTACAGGGGATTGGGAACACTGAAGCTTTCTTT; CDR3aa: CASSLQGIGNTEAFF
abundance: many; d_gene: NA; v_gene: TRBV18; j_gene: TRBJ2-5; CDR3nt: TGTGCCAGCTCACCTGCGGAAGAGACCCAGTACTTC; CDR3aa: CASSPAEETQYF
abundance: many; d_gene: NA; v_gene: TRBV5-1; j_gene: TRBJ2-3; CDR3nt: TGCGCCAGCAGCTTGGATGGGTCAGTCACAGATACGCAGTATTTT; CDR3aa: CASSLDGSVTDTQYF
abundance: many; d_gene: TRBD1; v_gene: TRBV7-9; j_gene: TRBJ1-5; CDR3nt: TGTGCCAGCAGCGGAGGGACAGTCAATCAGCCCCAGCATTTT; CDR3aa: CASSGGTVNQPQHF
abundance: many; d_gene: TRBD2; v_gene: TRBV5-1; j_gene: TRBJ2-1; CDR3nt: TGCGCCAGCAGCTTGTGGGCTAGCGGGTTTAACTACAATGAGCAGTTCTTC; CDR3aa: CASSLWASGFNYNEQFF
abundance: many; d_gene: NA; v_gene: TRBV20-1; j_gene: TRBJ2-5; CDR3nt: TGCAGTGCTAGAGCCAGGGGTTGGGAAGAGACCCAGTACTTC; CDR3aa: CSARARGWEETQYF
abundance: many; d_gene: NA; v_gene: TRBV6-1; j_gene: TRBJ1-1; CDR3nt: TGTGCCAGCTCTTTCGGGACGAAGAACACTGAAGCTTTCTTT; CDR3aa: CASSFGTKNTEAFF
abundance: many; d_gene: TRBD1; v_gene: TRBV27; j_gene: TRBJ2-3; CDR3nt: TGTGCCAGCAGATTGGGGACAGCACTTGGCCCAGATACGCAGTATTTT; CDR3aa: CASRLGTALGPDTQYF
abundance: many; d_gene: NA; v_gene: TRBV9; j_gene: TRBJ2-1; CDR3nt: TGTGCCAGCAGCGAGGGGCCGGGGGACGAGCAGTTCTTC; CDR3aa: CASSEGPGDEQFF
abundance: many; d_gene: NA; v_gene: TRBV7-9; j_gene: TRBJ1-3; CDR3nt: TGTGCCAGCAGCACACCACCAAGCTCTGGAAACACCATATATTTT; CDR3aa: CASSTPPSSGNTIYF
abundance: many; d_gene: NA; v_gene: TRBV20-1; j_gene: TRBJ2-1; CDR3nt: TGCAGTGCTAGGCTCGGGGAGGAGATCAATGAGCAGTTCTTC; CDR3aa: CSARLGEEINEQFF
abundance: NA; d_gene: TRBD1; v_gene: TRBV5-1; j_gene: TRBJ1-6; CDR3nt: TGCGCCAGCAGCCCCGACAGGGTAAATTCCCACCTCCACTTT; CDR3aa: CASSPDRVNSHLHF
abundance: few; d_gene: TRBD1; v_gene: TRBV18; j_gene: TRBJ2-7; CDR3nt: TGTGCCAGCTCACCACGGACAGGGGGCGCCTACGAGCAGTACTTC; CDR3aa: CASSPRTGGAYEQYF
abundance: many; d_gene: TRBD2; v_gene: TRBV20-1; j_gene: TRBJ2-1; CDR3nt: TGCAGTGCTAGAGGTCCTAGCGGGAGAGGTTATGAGCAGTTCTTC; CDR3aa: CSARGPSGRGYEQFF
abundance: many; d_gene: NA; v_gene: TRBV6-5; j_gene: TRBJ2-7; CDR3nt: TGTGCCAGCAGTTACGGGTCCGAACCCTACGAGCAGTACTTC; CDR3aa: CASSYGSEPYEQYF
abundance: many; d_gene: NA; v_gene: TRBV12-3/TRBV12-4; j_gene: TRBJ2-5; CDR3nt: TGTGCCAGCAGTGTCGCCAGGGGACCCCAAGAGACCCAGTACTTC; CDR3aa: CASSVARGPQETQYF
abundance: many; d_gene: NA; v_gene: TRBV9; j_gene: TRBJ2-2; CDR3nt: TGTGCCAGCAGGGGCAGGCTGAACACCGGGGAGCTGTTTTTT; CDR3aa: CASRGRLNTGELFF
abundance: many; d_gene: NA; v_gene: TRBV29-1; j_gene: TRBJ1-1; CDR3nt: TGCAGCGGGGCCGATCGGTGGAACACTGAAGCTTTCTTT; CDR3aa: CSGADRWNTEAFF
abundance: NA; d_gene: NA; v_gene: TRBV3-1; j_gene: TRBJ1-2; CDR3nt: TGTGCCAGCAGCCAGGCGGTTGTGGGCTATGGCTACACCTTC; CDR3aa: CASSQAVVGYGYTF
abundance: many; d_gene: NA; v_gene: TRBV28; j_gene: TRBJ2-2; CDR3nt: TGTGCCAGCAGTTTTCGAGGGCGAGGCGGGGAGCTGTTTTTT; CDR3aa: CASSFRGRGGELFF
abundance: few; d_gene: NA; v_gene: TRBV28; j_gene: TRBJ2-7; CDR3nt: TGTGCCAGCAGTTTCGTACAGGGACCATCCTACGAGCAGTACTTC; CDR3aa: CASSFVQGPSYEQYF
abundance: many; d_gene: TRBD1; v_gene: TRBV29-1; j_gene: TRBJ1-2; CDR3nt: TGCAGCGTTCTCCGGGACAGCAACTATGGCTACACCTTC; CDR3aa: CSVLRDSNYGYTF